This T cell receptor beta chain was sequenced during a study of blood T cell repertoires in COVID-19 (dated by TCRdb to 2018 to 2020). Concerning the study at large: Samples from collaborators originated in the United States, Italy and Spain and spanned both the acute and convalescent phases of COVID-19. Deeply sampled blood TCRbeta repertoires from subjects exposed to, actively infected with, or recovered from COVID-19 were included in the dataset. The material from the prospective study consisted of cDNA or gDNA derived from T cells, B-cell-depleted T cells, or PBMCs. Where available, HLA class I and class II types were taken from metadata supplied by the sample provider and were not determined by assay-based typing. The repertoires were released in a freely available public database meant as a resource for research on the immune response to SARS-CoV-2. Samples came from the ongoing ImmuneRACE study (first 160 participants) plus 1,254 subjects from 6 global collaborators. A de-identified subject ID, COVID-19 status, age in years and sex were almost always included in the sample metadata. Broader findings and caveats from the paper: The quantity of clinical and demographic metadata differed by source and by participant and was supplied without curation.

The immunoSEQ Assay, a bias-controlled multiplex PCR, was used to amplify TCRbeta CDR3 regions from genomic DNA. Concerning the study's data processing: The number of nucleated cells in each sample was estimated by amplification of reference gene primers within the assay. To quantify the absolute abundance of each unique TCRbeta CDR3 rearrangement, sequence reads were collapsed and filtered. Productive Simpson clonality was computed per sample as the square root of Simpson's diversity index over productive rearrangements. The table comes from immuneACCESS by way of TCRdb, which keeps in-frame sequences with V and J called. Part of the clones is missing from these tables; in studies checked, under half for an unresolved V gene and the rest for unknown reasons. The D gene and trimming were derived from the DNA, and the V and J assignments and clone size from that table. The sample contains roughly 200,000 clones, approximately 86% of them found a single time. Jointly, the top ten make up 2% to 2.5% of the sample.

Participants in the prospective study were enrolled through a virtual design, were aged roughly 18 to 95 years, and lived in about 25 United States geographic areas. To assign participants to cohorts, the prospective study relied on clinical history that participants themselves reported in a screening survey and a study questionnaire. ImmuneRACE Cohort 3 recovered participants were defined by two consecutive negative NP/OP PCR tests, healthcare professional clearance, or symptom resolution. Mobile phlebotomists in the prospective study collected whole blood, serum and a nasopharyngeal or oropharyngeal swab from every participant. Participants in the prospective study had the option to provide additional blood draws and questionnaires over a roughly two-month period. Before DNA extraction, blood samples from the prospective study were shipped at room temperature or frozen. CDR1 and CDR2 are drawn from the germline V gene: MNHNS, SASEGT. Spanning cysteine to phenylalanine, the CDR3 consists of 15 amino acids. The entry retains the CDR3 DNA only, 45 bases that are in frame from base 1. A distance of 11 bases separates the germline ends of V and J, which lose 1 base and 4 bases respectively.

Worth noting for this clone: There is no known antigen for this receptor. Base qualities were left out, and no much larger clone turns up one base away.

Sequencing was done on a sample of PBMCs or T cells enriched from blood (not recorded which). This receptor was obtained from a woman between 25 and 40 years old who had recovered from COVID-19. The sequence is built from TRBV6-1 and TRBJ1-5, and TRBD1 may be the D gene, going by 6 matching bases. The DNA sequence reads TGTGCCAGCAGTGAAGTAGGGGGATGGAATCAGCCCCAGCATTTT. The resulting protein is CASSEVGGWNQPQHF.